The 30 T cell receptor beta chains below all came from one sample that was sequenced in a study of T cell responses to AZD1222 COVID-19 vaccine. TCRdb's copy holds only in-frame clones and misses some; the assay was immunoSEQ multiplex PCR. The table shows tens of thousands of clones, with roughly 89% occurring only once. The specimen comprised peripheral blood, sampled on day 0 of AZD1222 vaccination. Receptors were obtained from an adult in good health.

This rearrangement joins TRBV3-1 (or the pseudogene TRBV3-2) to TRBJ1-4; a possible D gene is TRBD1 (5 bases). Per germline, CDR1 LGHDT and CDR2 YNNKEL (reference sequence). The CDR3 totals 16 residues. The germline V and J ends were trimmed by 1 base and 8 bases, with 17 bases remaining between them. CDR3 loop: CASSQVLRIGEEKLFF. CDR3 in DNA: TGTGCCAGCAGCCAAGTCCTACGTATAGGGGAAGAAAAACTGTTTTTT.

The V gene is TRBV29-1, the J gene TRBJ1-2; D gene uncertain. The CDR3 consists of 15 residues. V lost 0 bases, J lost 7 bases, and 18 bases lay in between. Germline CDR1 reads SQVTM; CDR2 reads ANQGSEA. The CDR3 DNA reads as TGCAGCGTTGAAGAGGCCGGGGTGGGGTCCTCTGGCTACACCTTC. This codes for CSVEEAGVGSSGYTF.

This chain joins TRBV3-1 (or the pseudogene TRBV3-2) and TRBJ2-1; 13 bases line up with TRBD2. Germline V gives CDR1 LGHDT, CDR2 YNNKEL (reference sequence). Unmatched junction bases numbered 5, after V lost 4 bases and J lost 8 bases. The CDR3 consists of 15 residues. The CDR3 DNA follows: TGTGCCAGCAGCCCCGGACTAGCGGGAGTTCATGAGCAGTTCTTC. It codes for CASSPGLAGVHEQFF.

The rearrangement joins TRBV12-5 to TRBJ2-3; 7 bases agree with TRBD2. The CDR3 consists of 16 residues. CDR1 is LGHNT, CDR2 FRNRAP, per germline. V trimming: 4 bases; J trimming: 1 base; junction bases outside the gene matches: 8. The CDR3 is CASGYGGGRGTDTQYF. The CDR3 DNA follows: TGTGCTAGTGGTTATGGCGGGGGAAGGGGCACAGATACGCAGTATTTT.

The gene calls are TRBV5-4 and TRBJ2-1; 12 bases match TRBD2. CDR1 is SGHNT, CDR2 YYREEE, per germline (reference sequence). Trimming cost V 0 bases and J 7 bases; bases outside gene matches: 5. The CDR3 consists of 16 residues. In DNA, the CDR3 is TGTGCCAGCAGCTTGGCCTCTAGCGGGGGGGCAAATGAGCAGTTCTTC. It codes for CASSLASSGGANEQFF.

The gene calls are TRBV3-1 (or the pseudogene TRBV3-2) and TRBJ2-5; 11 positions agree with TRBD2. The CDR3 loop spans 15 amino acids. V shed 0 bases and J 6 bases; nucleotides not matched to a gene: 3. The germline gives CDR1 LGHDT, CDR2 YNNKEL (reference sequence). Here the CDR3 DNA reads TGTGCCAGCAGCCAAGAGGCTAGCGGGAGGCAGACCCAGTACTTC. Translating it yields CASSQEASGRQTQYF.

The chain links TRBV18 to TRBJ1-1; D is possibly TRBD1 (6 bases). Germline V gene lookup returns CDR1 KGHSH and CDR2 LQKENI. This CDR3 has 12 residues. Trimming left V 3 bases short and J 8 bases short, with 10 bases between. The CDR3: CASSPDRGEAFF. The CDR3 DNA is TGTGCCAGCTCACCGGACAGAGGGGAAGCTTTCTTT.

The rearrangement links TRBV2 to TRBJ1-5; D not certain. The length of the CDR3 is 12 residues. The V end lost 7 bases, the J end lost 7 bases, and 11 bases lay between the germline ends. Germline V gives CDR1 SNHLY, CDR2 FYNNEI. CDR3 region: CASTLEGQPQHF. CDR3 coding DNA: TGTGCCAGCACCCTAGAGGGCCAGCCCCAGCATTTT.

This sequence joins TRBV7-3 and TRBJ2-1, with TRBD2 matching 10 bases. CDR3 length equals 15 residues. J gave up 0 bases and V 5 bases, and 1 base lay outside the gene matches. Germline loops: CDR1 SGHTA, CDR2 FQGTGA. DNA of the CDR3: TGTGCCAGCAGCCCTAGCGGGGGCTCCTACAATGAGCAGTTCTTC. Protein sequence: CASSPSGGSYNEQFF.

The rearrangement joins TRBV19 to TRBJ1-5; no definite D call. V was trimmed by 4 bases and J by 0 bases, leaving 16 bases between them. Germline CDR1 and CDR2: LNHDA and SQIVND (reference sequence). This CDR3 has 17 amino acids. CDR3 sequence: CASSTPTTDYSNQPQHF. Here the CDR3 DNA reads TGTGCCAGTAGTACTCCGACGACGGATTATAGCAATCAGCCCCAGCATTTT.

The J gene is TRBJ2-1, the V gene TRBV2; 13 positions agree with TRBD2. J was trimmed by 4 bases and V by 4 bases; bases with no gene match: 16. This CDR3 comprises 20 residues. CDR1 and CDR2 (germline): SNHLY, FYNNEI. The CDR3 DNA sequence: TGTGCCAGCAGTGGGGCTCCGGGACTAGCGGGATTTGGGGGATACAATGAGCAGTTCTTC. Its translation is CASSGAPGLAGFGGYNEQFF.

V usage is TRBV3-1 (or the pseudogene TRBV3-2) and J usage is TRBJ2-1; D possibly corresponds to TRBD1 (6 bases). V was clipped by 0 bases and J by 7 bases, with 13 bases between them. CDR1 and CDR2 from the germline V gene are LGHDT and YNNKEL (reference sequence). The CDR3 has 15 amino acids. The CDR3 nucleotides read TGTGCCAGCAGCCAAGACTTGGACAGCCAGAATGAGCAGTTCTTC. This gives the protein CASSQDLDSQNEQFF.

The gene calls are TRBV7-9 and TRBJ2-3; D ambiguous. CDR1 and CDR2 from the germline V gene are SEHNR and FQNEAQ (reference sequence). There are 10 residues in the CDR3. V lost 5 bases to trimming and J lost 5 bases, with 2 bases between them. The CDR3 loop reads CASSGDTQYF. The CDR3 bases are TGTGCCAGCAGCGGAGATACGCAGTATTTT.

V is TRBV6-2 or TRBV6-3 and J is TRBJ2-1, with D perhaps TRBD2 (6 bases). V lost 5 bases and J 7 bases, leaving 12 bases between the germline ends. CDR1 is MNHEY, CDR2 SVGEGT, per germline. This CDR3 comprises 13 residues. CDR3 sequence (DNA): TGTGCCAGCAGTCCATCCGCGGGAAATGAGCAGTTCTTC. It is translated as CASSPSAGNEQFF.

The J gene is TRBJ2-7, the V gene TRBV7-2; 15 nucleotides align to TRBD2. The CDR3 has 19 residues. Trimming at V came to 3 bases and at J to 0 bases, leaving 9 bases not matched to a gene. Germline CDR1 SGHTA, CDR2 FQGNSA. The CDR3 region is CASSFSSGLAGGDSYEQYF. The CDR3, as DNA: TGTGCCAGCAGCTTCTCTTCGGGACTAGCGGGGGGAGACTCCTACGAGCAGTACTTC. The variable domain in full, completed from reference TRBV7-2 and TRBJ2-7, reads GAGVSQSPSNKVTEKGKDVELRCDPISGHTALYWYRQSLGQGLEFLIYFQGNSAPDKSGLPSDRFSAERTGGSVSTLTIQRTQQEDSAVYLCASSFSSGLAGGDSYEQYFGPGTRLTVT.

The J gene is TRBJ2-1, the V gene TRBV5-1; D is unclear. The germline V gene encodes CDR1 SGHRS and CDR2 YFSETQ. V was pared by 0 bases and J by 4 bases, with 8 bases between. The CDR3 has 14 residues. CDR3 coding DNA: TGCGCCAGCAGCTTGGCAGACTGGTACAATGAGCAGTTCTTC. It is translated as CASSLADWYNEQFF.

This chain joins TRBV29-1 and TRBJ1-2; 7 positions match TRBD1. The CDR3 spans 11 residues. Looked up from germline, CDR1 is SQVTM and CDR2 is ANQGSEA. V shed 7 bases and J 3 bases; nucleotides not matched to a gene: 2. The CDR3: CSADRDYGYTF. DNA of the CDR3: TGCAGCGCCGACAGGGACTATGGCTACACCTTC.

The chain recombines TRBV10-2 with TRBJ2-1; TRBD2 matches 12 bases. Germline V lookup: CDR1 WSHSY, CDR2 SAAADI. The V gene end was trimmed by 4 bases and the J gene end by 8 bases; junction bases not matched to a gene: 3. CDR3 length: 14 residues. CDR3 sequence reads: CASSVLAGGDEQFF. CDR3 in DNA: TGCGCCAGCAGTGTCCTAGCGGGAGGGGATGAGCAGTTCTTC.

The chain has TRBV11-3 and TRBJ2-7; TRBD2 aligns across 8 bases. Germline V CDR1 and CDR2: SGHNT, YENEEA. This CDR3 spans 16 amino acids. The V and J ends lost 5 bases and 5 bases, in that order; junction bases with no gene match: 14. CDR3 sequence reads: CASSGGGSGAPNEQYF. In DNA form, the CDR3 reads TGTGCCAGCAGCGGAGGGGGTAGCGGGGCCCCCAACGAGCAGTACTTC.

This clone was counted only a few times. The chain employs TRBV6-1 and TRBJ2-5, with 12 bases lining up with TRBD2. The CDR3 has 15 residues. The germline gives CDR1 MNHNS, CDR2 SASEGT. V shed 2 bases, J shed 5 bases, and the junction held 3 bases outside the gene matches. The CDR3 loop reads CASSELAGGPETQYF. CDR3 nucleotide sequence: TGTGCCAGCAGTGAACTAGCGGGAGGGCCGGAGACCCAGTACTTC.

This sequence joins TRBV20-1 and TRBJ1-1; the D gene is possibly TRBD1 (6 bases). Trimming pared 0 bases from V and 10 bases from J, leaving 6 bases between. The CDR3 is made up of 10 amino acids. Germline-derived CDR1 and CDR2 are DFQATT and SNEGSKA (reference sequence). The CDR3 reads CSARDRGAFF. Written as DNA, the CDR3 is TGCAGTGCTAGAGACAGGGGAGCTTTCTTT.

This chain links TRBV5-1 with TRBJ2-7; D remains ambiguous. V dropped 0 bases and J dropped 0 bases, with 16 bases sitting between them. The CDR3 covers 17 residues. Germline V CDR1 and CDR2: SGHRS, YFSETQ. The CDR3 sequence is CASSLAPSQQSSYEQYF. The CDR3 nucleotides read TGCGCCAGCAGCTTGGCTCCGTCCCAGCAAAGCTCCTACGAGCAGTACTTC. Full variable domain (rest looked up from reference TRBV5-1 and TRBJ2-7): KAGVTQTPRYLIKTRGQQVTLSCSPISGHRSVSWYQQTPGQGLQFLFEYFSETQRNKGNFPGRFSGRQFSNSRSEMNVSTLELGDSALYLCASSLAPSQQSSYEQYFGPGTRLTVT.

The chain is built from TRBV5-5 and TRBJ2-7, with D perhaps matching TRBD1 (5 bases). Trimming removed 0 bases from V and 0 bases from J, with 7 bases in between. Germline V CDR1 and CDR2: SGHKS, YYEKEE (reference sequence). This CDR3 has 14 amino acids. CDR3 nucleotide sequence: TGTGCCAGCAGCTTGGGACAGTTCTCCTACGAGCAGTACTTC. It yields the protein CASSLGQFSYEQYF.

The genes are TRBV7-2 and TRBJ1-2; 12 nucleotides line up with TRBD1. CDR3 size: 15 residues. J gave up 7 bases and V 3 bases, and 6 bases lay outside the gene matches. Germline CDR1 SGHTA, CDR2 FQGNSA. The CDR3 reads CASSFLGTGGGGYTF. In DNA form, the CDR3 reads TGTGCCAGCAGCTTCCTTGGGACAGGGGGCGGTGGCTACACCTTC.

This chain joins TRBV13 and TRBJ1-1; maybe TRBD1 (5 bases). V was cut by 3 bases and J by 5 bases, with 13 bases left in between. Germline loops: CDR1 PRHDT, CDR2 FYEKMQ (reference sequence). The CDR3 is 14 amino acids. The chain's CDR3 is CASSFQRGGTEAFF. Written as DNA, the CDR3 is TGTGCCAGCAGCTTTCAAAGGGGTGGGACTGAAGCTTTCTTT. Filled out from reference TRBV13 and TRBJ1-1, the complete variable domain reads AAGVIQSPRHLIKEKRETATLKCYPIPRHDTVYWYQQGPGQDPQFLISFYEKMQSDKGSIPDRFSAQQFSDYHSELNMSSLELGDSALYFCASSFQRGGTEAFFGQGTRLTVV.

This clone has only one observation. The chain is built from TRBV15 and TRBJ2-7; 7 bases align to TRBD1. V trimming: 4 bases; J trimming: 6 bases; junction bases outside the gene matches: 9. Germline V CDR1 and CDR2: LNHNV, YYDKDF (reference sequence). The CDR3 runs to 14 residues. CDR3 coding DNA: TGTGCCACCAGCAAATACGTGACAGGGACCGAGCAGTACTTC. Its protein is CATSKYVTGTEQYF. The variable domain in full, completed from reference TRBV15 and TRBJ2-7, reads DAMVIQNPRYQVTQFGKPVTLSCSQTLNHNVMYWYQQKSSQAPKLLFHYYDKDFNNEADTPDNFQSRRPNTSFCFLDIRSPGLGDTAMYLCATSKYVTGTEQYFGPGTRLTVT.

The chain couples TRBV7-9 to TRBJ2-1; 7 bases fit TRBD1. CDR1 is SEHNR, CDR2 FQNEAQ, per germline (reference sequence). The junction had 8 bases not matched to a gene; V was cut back by 9 bases and J by 0 bases. The CDR3 has 15 amino acids. CDR3 in amino acids: CASQTRDSSYNEQFF. The DNA for the CDR3 is TGTGCCAGTCAGACCCGGGACAGCTCCTACAATGAGCAGTTCTTC.

This clone occurred once. The rearrangement links TRBV5-6 to TRBJ2-3; D might be TRBD2 (6 bases). The germline V gene encodes CDR1 SGHDT and CDR2 YYEEEE. The length of the CDR3 is 14 residues. V was pared by 2 bases and J by 4 bases, with 11 bases between. CDR3 DNA sequence: TGTGCCAGCAGCTTATCAGCGGGCTCAGATACGCAGTATTTT. It yields the protein CASSLSAGSDTQYF.

This sequence joins TRBV18 and TRBJ2-2; 12 nucleotides agree with TRBD1. V trimming: 6 bases; J trimming: 4 bases; junction bases outside the gene matches: 6. The CDR3 consists of 16 residues. Germline lookup yields CDR1 KGHSH and CDR2 LQKENI. This CDR3 is CASSMGQGAITGELFF. The CDR3 DNA follows: TGTGCCAGCTCGATGGGACAGGGGGCGATCACCGGGGAGCTGTTTTTT.

V gene TRBV5-6 combines with J gene TRBJ1-2; TRBD1 matches 8 bases. The CDR3 is 16 amino acids. V was clipped by 1 base and J by 4 bases; unmatched bases: 9. Germline V gene lookup returns CDR1 SGHDT and CDR2 YYEEEE. The CDR3 bases are TGTGCCAGCAGCTTGCTAGGACAGGGTGGCGCCTATGGCTACACCTTC. Its translation: CASSLLGQGGAYGYTF.